This entry describes one T cell receptor beta chain. It has no known antigen specificity. One base away there is no much larger clone; base qualities are not given. This entry belongs to a study of graft-versus-host responses after intestinal transplantation (dated by TCRdb to the early 2020s). For the study in its entirety: Recipients received multivisceral, liver-intestinal, or isolated intestinal transplants. Anti-thymocyte globulin induction was given to all recipients, followed by maintenance tacrolimus and steroids for approximately 3 years. Graft-versus-host and host-versus-graft alloreactive T cell clones were tracked in the graft, circulation and bone marrow after intestinal transplantation using bulk TCR-beta CDR3 sequencing. Alloreactive clones were identified by sequencing pre-transplant mixed lymphocyte reaction products and comparing them with unstimulated pre-transplant donor and recipient T cells. The cohort enrolled some 25 intestinal transplant recipients including one retransplant, and a few patients lacking pretransplant specimens were excluded. Donor T cell macrochimerism was defined as a peak of at least 4% donor T cells among recipient peripheral blood mononuclear cells. Instead of going to the commercial service, samples from a few later patients were sequenced in-house on an Illumina MiSeq and processed with MiXCR.

The sample's time point label, decoded: cells obtained before transplantation from donor or recipient. CD3+CD4+ and CD3+CD8+ populations were FACS-sorted from unstimulated pre-transplant donor and recipient cells taken from spleen or lymph nodes. V loses 8 bases at its end and J loses 9 bases; junction bases beyond the gene matches: 3. CDR1 SGHVS and CDR2 FNYEAQ were looked up in the germline V gene. The CDR3 spans 11 residues, from the cysteine through the phenylalanine. Solely the CDR3 DNA is kept, with 33 bases framed from the first base. Study-wide conclusions, independent of this receptor: High GvH to HvG T cell clonal ratios were observed in the allografts of patients with donor T cell macrochimerism. Peak levels of circulating GvH clones were associated with declines in HvG clones early after transplant. GvH clones turned up in recipient bone marrow, with some appearing earlier in ileal mucosa or blood, a pattern consistent with an intestinal mucosal origin. Conclusions were limited by the relatively low number and heterogeneity of intestinal transplant patients.

The library was built by means of the immunoSEQ multiplex PCR assay. For most patients, genomic DNA was isolated with the Qiagen DNeasy Blood and Tissue Kit and shipped frozen to Adaptive Biotechnologies for TCR sequencing. Adaptive Biotechnologies carried out high-throughput TCR-beta CDR3 sequencing of genomic DNA for most patients. In the original analysis: Adaptive's ImmunoSEQ software supplied the TCR sequencing data for approximately 18 patients, while MiXCR and VDJtools were used to process a few other patients. CD4 versus CD8 sorting errors were corrected by removing sequences found in both subsets at a frequency ratio below 5:1. CDR3 nucleotide sequences shared between donor and recipient were removed because their origin could not be assigned. To be classed as alloreactive, a clone needed at least 2-fold expansion over unstimulated cells and a minimum CFSE-low frequency of 0.002% (template counts) or 0.001% (read counts). Clones detected in sequenced pre-transplant spleen, lymph node, or MLR CFSE-low populations of the donor or recipient were defined as mappable. The cumulative frequency of alloreactive clones was calculated as a percentage of all sequences, weighted by copy number. Imported from immuneACCESS, the table was reduced by TCRdb to in-frame sequences with V and J called. These copies leave out some clones; in studies compared against another copy, an unresolved V gene accounts for under half, and the cause of the remainder is not known. V and J calls and clone size are given by that table; D and trimming were obtained from the DNA. The table for this sample lists approximately 89,000 clones; approximately 90% of them were counted only once. Roughly 0.15% of the sample lies in the top ten.

The chain is encoded by TRBV7-6 joined to TRBJ2-1, with 8 bases aligning to TRBD1. Source: unstimulated CD4+ T cells sorted from spleen or lymph node cells, taken before intestinal transplant. The sequence was obtained from a human donor who received an intestinal transplant. CDR3 sequence: CASGQGFEQFF. The sequenced DNA is TGTGCCAGCGGACAGGGATTTGAGCAGTTCTTC.